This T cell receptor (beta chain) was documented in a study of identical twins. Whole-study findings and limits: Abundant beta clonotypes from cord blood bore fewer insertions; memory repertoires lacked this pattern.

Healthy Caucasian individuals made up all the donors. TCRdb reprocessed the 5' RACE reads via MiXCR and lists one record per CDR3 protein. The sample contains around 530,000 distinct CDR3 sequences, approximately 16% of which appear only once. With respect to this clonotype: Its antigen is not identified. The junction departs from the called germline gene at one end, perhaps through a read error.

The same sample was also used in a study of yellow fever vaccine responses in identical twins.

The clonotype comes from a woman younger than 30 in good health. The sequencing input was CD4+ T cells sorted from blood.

For the CDR3, the DNA is TGTGCCAGCAGCGGGGGACTGTCTAATCCACCCCTCCACTTT. Protein product: CASSGGLSNPPLHF. The chain employs TRBV7-9 and TRBJ1-6; TRBD1 is a possible D gene (5 bases). The CDR3 consists of 14 residues. In germline, CDR1 is SEHNR, CDR2 FQNEAQ (reference sequence).